Reported below is one T cell receptor beta chain. Its recognized antigen is unknown. No clone much larger than this one lies a single base away; base qualities are absent. The data were taken from a study of tumor-infiltrating lymphocytes in primary liver carcinoma (dated by TCRdb to about 2017). With regard to the full study: The five patients, three men and two women aged 30 to 69 years, had hepatocellular carcinoma (four) or combined HCC and intrahepatic cholangiocarcinoma (one). The five patients had tumors staged T1-T3 N0M0, with maximum diameters ranging from about 4.2 to 11 cm. Roughly 3.65 to 7.5 million productive TCRbeta reads were obtained per sample, and no significant difference in read depth was found between tissue types. Across five regions of each liver tumor, along with adjacent normal tissue and blood, the study brought together TCRbeta repertoire sequencing, expression microarrays and whole-exome sequencing. A total of 35 or so specimens from 5 patients went through TCRbeta repertoire sequencing, namely 25 tumor regions, 5 adjacent noncancerous liver tissues and 5 peripheral blood samples. Reproducibility between technical replicate repertoires was high, with correlation coefficients above 0.95 and mean shared-clone rates about 0.9.

Overall results and qualifications from the work: Repertoire overlap was higher between tumor regions (mean about 35%) than tumor-adjacent (approximately 17%) or tumor-blood (approximately 14%) pairs, consistent with antigen-driven expansion. Only the TCR beta chain was sequenced, which likely underestimates true repertoire diversity because unpaired alpha chains were not captured. The top 250 clones accounted for a significantly greater share of the repertoire in tumors than in blood (p = 0.039). Because the samples were bulk and unsorted, CD4+ and CD8+ T cell repertoires could not be compared. With just five or six patients in the study, the authors point out that the findings should be validated in a larger study.

Using a constant-region primer and ProtoScript II reverse transcriptase, TCRbeta-specific cDNA was reverse-transcribed from approximately 0.55 ug total RNA. Construction of the TCRbeta libraries relied on three nested rounds of multiplex PCR, following a slightly modified ARM-PCR procedure. Each of the first two PCR rounds ran for about 10 cycles and used multiplex TRBV1-TRBV30 forward primers together with a Cbeta reverse primer. Sample barcodes and Illumina adapters were added in a final 25-cycle PCR with Deep VentR polymerase. Before sequencing, amplicons of 200-500 bp were gel-purified using a QIAquick gel extraction kit. TCRbeta amplicons were sequenced on an Illumina HiSeq 2500 with 250-bp paired-end reads. Turning to the authors' computational methods: Reads were quality-trimmed with Trimmomatic v0.33, and paired reads were merged with FLASH v1.2.11 to recover full CDR3 sequences. V, D and J germline segments were assigned to the rearranged TCRbeta sequences using MiGEC v1.2.1b. VDJtools v1.0.0 computed clonotype statistics and Shannon-Wiener diversity indices. To cut down on sampling bias, every analysis after diversity analysis relied on just the 250 most abundant clonotypes from each sample. TCRdb trimmed the raw reads at Q25, called clones with MiXCR and kept productive beta chains. Each CDR3 protein gets just one entry, which takes the most common genes and DNA from the rows behind it. The V and J calls were not made by the authors but by TCRdb's processing. Counted in this sample were 95,000 to 150,000 distinct CDR3 sequences; roughly 70% of them appeared once. The ten largest clones capture about 8% of the sample.

Without any cell sorting, total RNA and DNA were co-extracted from about 20-30 mg of bulk tissue using the AllPrep DNA/RNA mini kit. A few patients with histopathologically diagnosed primary liver carcinoma underwent surgical resection in China between November 2015 and March 2016. Chronic HBV infection was present in the patients, and the patients were treatment-naive at sampling. Pieces of fresh tumor and adjacent tissue were cut in half, with one half kept in RNAlater at -80 degrees C and the other half sent for histology. At the junction V is shortened by 2 bases and J by 4 bases, with 12 bases in between. The CDR3 goes from the cysteine to the phenylalanine over 15 residues. Only CDR3 DNA remains: 45 bases, in frame from the first base. CDR1 SGHAT and CDR2 FQNNGV are derived from the germline V gene.

Sequenced sample: tumor-adjacent normal liver tissue. The receptor was derived from a woman aged 60-75 years with primary liver carcinoma and hepatitis B virus infection. The V and J genes are TRBV11-2 and TRBJ2-1; a confident D gene designation cannot be given. The CDR3 protein is CASSLYSSSYNEQFF. The DNA reads as follows: TGTGCCAGCAGCTTATATAGTAGCTCATACAATGAGCAGTTCTTC.